The 7 T cell receptor beta chains in this list originate from one sample, sequenced in a study of cytomegalovirus exposure and HLA in healthy donors. The PCR employed 60 Vbeta primers together with 13 Jbeta primers. The assay was immunoSEQ multiplex PCR, and TCRdb's table has in-frame clones only and misses some. The sample contains about 140,000 clones, around 75% of which appear only once. The sequenced sample consisted of PBMCs. The receptors were gathered from a woman in her twenties or thirties in good health and CMV-seronegative.

V gene TRBV18 combines with J gene TRBJ2-7, with 7 bases aligning to TRBD1. CDR3 length: 15 amino acids. Germline V gives CDR1 KGHSH, CDR2 LQKENI. V shed 1 base, J shed 6 bases, and the junction held 9 bases outside the gene matches. This CDR3 is CASSPLPTGLSEQYF. The CDR3 DNA follows: TGTGCCAGCTCACCACTACCGACAGGGTTAAGCGAGCAGTACTTC.

This chain connects TRBV6-5 to TRBJ2-1; D gene unclear. The CDR3 spans 13 residues. The germline gives CDR1 MNHEY, CDR2 SVGAGI. With 8 bases removed from V and 2 bases from J, the gap between germline ends came to 10 bases. CDR3 sequence: CASRLGTYNEQFF. In DNA, the CDR3 is TGTGCCAGCCGCCTAGGAACCTACAATGAGCAGTTCTTC.

The gene calls are TRBV30 and TRBJ1-2, with 10 bases identical to TRBD1. The CDR3 is made up of 13 amino acids. V shed 5 bases, J shed 8 bases, and the junction held 8 bases outside the gene matches. Germline CDR1 reads GTSNPN; CDR2 reads SVGIG (reference sequence). The CDR3: CAWPTGGVGGYTF. The CDR3 DNA reads TGTGCCTGGCCGACAGGGGGCGTTGGGGGCTACACCTTC.

This chain uses TRBV6-1 with TRBJ1-1, with D tentatively TRBD1 (6 bases). Looked up from germline, CDR1 is MNHNS and CDR2 is SASEGT. V lost 3 bases and J lost 4, with 12 bases in between. The CDR3 is 14 amino acids. CDR3 sequence reads: CASSEGGRLTEAFF. CDR3 DNA sequence: TGTGCCAGCAGTGAGGGGGGGCGGCTCACTGAAGCTTTCTTT.

The chain links TRBV30 to TRBJ2-6, with TRBD2 as a possible D gene (5 bases). CDR1 and CDR2 (germline): GTSNPN, SVGIG (reference sequence). The CDR3 extends over 16 amino acids. Trimming took 0 bases from V and 2 from J, leaving 11 bases between them. In DNA, the CDR3 is TGTGCCTGGAGTGTACGAGGAGGCGCTGGGGCCAACGTCCTGACTTTC. Protein product: CAWSVRGGAGANVLTF.

This rearrangement joins TRBV18 to TRBJ2-2, with TRBD1 matching over 8 bases. The CDR3 has 16 amino acids. With 3 bases clipped from V and 2 bases from J, the junction kept 5 bases outside the gene matches. The V gene's germline CDR1 is KGHSH and CDR2 LQKENI. For the CDR3, the DNA is TGTGCCAGCTCACCTAATACAGGGGGAAACACCGGGGAGCTGTTTTTT. It specifies CASSPNTGGNTGELFF.

This clone was recorded only once. The V gene is TRBV25-1, the J gene TRBJ2-3; D uncertain. CDR1 MGHDK and CDR2 SYGVNS come from the germline V gene. The V end lost 3 bases, the J end lost 2 bases, and 12 bases lay between the germline ends. This CDR3 is 15 amino acids long. CDR3 residues: CASSENTTPTDTQYF. CDR3 coding DNA: TGTGCCAGCAGTGAGAACACCACCCCCACAGATACGCAGTATTTT.